This TCR beta chain was captured by sequencing in a study of T cell responses to AZD1222 COVID-19 vaccine. Study observations and caveats: Repertoire sampling was restricted to post-peak T cell response timepoints. Vaccine-related CD4 TCRs covered spike, predominating at 160-218 and 743-854.

The ends were cut back, 7 bases at V and 3 bases at J, with 12 bases in the middle. Germline V gene sequence: CDR1 SQVTM, CDR2 ANQGSEA. The CDR3 has 12 residues. The table came from immunoSEQ multiplex PCR; TCRdb's copy has only in-frame clones and leaves some out. The repertoire holds 150,000 to 250,000 clones, approximately 90% seen once, with roughly 3.5% in the top ten. Concerning this clone: Its matching antigen is unknown.

This specimen was peripheral blood, taken 28 days after the second AZD1222 dose. The origin of this receptor is an adult who received the AZD1222 COVID-19 vaccine. The V and J genes are TRBV29-1 and TRBJ1-1, with D tentatively TRBD1 (6 bases). In nucleotides, the CDR3 is TGCAGCGCAGGGGACTCGCACACTGAAGCTTTCTTT. Its translation is CSAGDSHTEAFF.